The rows below give T cell receptor beta chains drawn from one sample of a study of patients and donors after allogeneic stem cell transplantation. Each CDR3 protein is one row after TCRdb ran MiXCR on the RT-PCR reads. In the table there are 150,000 to 200,000 distinct CDR3 sequences, around two fifths of which are singletons. The material sequenced was blood, either unsorted or a sorted T cell fraction (not recorded which). These receptors all come from a human donor who was either an allogeneic HSCT recipient or a stem cell or donor lymphocyte infusion donor (not recorded which). It is not recorded whose cells these are; they may come from a transplant donor. Each CDR3 is given with its conserved first and last residue. The D gene is left open where the match is weak. The size entry is marked missing in some rows and otherwise reads once, few, many or a size class.

clone size	V gene	D gene	J gene	CDR3 DNA	CDR3 protein
-	TRBV20-1	TRBD2	TRBJ2-1	TGCAGTGCTAGCGCACTAGCGGGAGAATCCTACAATGAGCAGTTCTTC	CSASALAGESYNEQFF
-	TRBV6-5	-	TRBJ1-1	TGTGCCAGCAGTTACCCCGGACAGTCCTCAGCTTTCTTT	CASSYPGQSSAFF
-	TRBV12-3/TRBV12-4	TRBD1	TRBJ1-6	TGTGCCAGCAGTCCGACAGGGGAGCGATCACCCCTCCACTTT	CASSPTGERSPLHF
few	TRBV15	-	TRBJ1-1	TGTGCCACCAGCAGTGGGAGGGACATGGGTGAAGCTTTCTTT	CATSSGRDMGEAFF
-	TRBV7-3	-	TRBJ2-3	TGTGCCAGCAGCCCCCGCGCGGGATCCACAGATACGCAGTATTTT	CASSPRAGSTDTQYF
-	TRBV28	-	TRBJ2-7	TGTGCCAGCAGTTTTGGAGTCTTCGAGCAGTACTTC	CASSFGVFEQYF
few	TRBV5-1	-	TRBJ1-5	TGCGCCAGCAGCTTGGACGCCCGAGAGGGGTCAAATCAGCCCCAGCATTTT	CASSLDAREGSNQPQHF
few	TRBV11-2	-	TRBJ1-1	TGTGCCAGCAGCCCCCGCCCGGGGAGACCCACTGAAGCTTTCTTT	CASSPRPGRPTEAFF
-	TRBV5-5	-	TRBJ1-5	TGTGCCAGCAGCCTAGAACAGGGAGGGACTCAGCCCCAGCATTTT	CASSLEQGGTQPQHF
-	TRBV29-1	TRBD2	TRBJ2-3	TGCAGCGTCATAGCGGGAACTAGGACAGATACGCAGTATTTT	CSVIAGTRTDTQYF
few	TRBV12-3/TRBV12-4	-	TRBJ2-3	TGTGCCAGCAGGGGGAGGACAGATACGCAGTATTTT	CASRGRTDTQYF
-	TRBV20-1	-	TRBJ2-5	TGCAGTGCTAGTCCAGATATGGGGACATCAGGAGAGACCCAGTACTTC	CSASPDMGTSGETQYF
few	TRBV4-2	TRBD1	TRBJ1-5	TGTGCCAGCAGCCAAGCCAGGGGGAGCCAGCCCCAGCATTTT	CASSQARGSQPQHF
-	TRBV28	-	TRBJ2-1	TGTGCCAGCAGTTTATACCCCCTACTAGGGGGGAGGCCTAACAATGAGCAGTTCTTC	CASSLYPLLGGRPNNEQFF
-	TRBV20-1	-	TRBJ2-7	TGCAGTTCGGACAGCCTCGAGCAGTACTTC	CSSDSLEQYF
-	TRBV29-1	TRBD1	TRBJ1-4	TGCAGCGTTGAAGCCAGGGGGCCTGCTAATGAAAAACTGTTTTTT	CSVEARGPANEKLFF
few	TRBV28	-	TRBJ2-7	TGTGCCAGCAGTTTACCCCAGGGAGGTAACTACGAGCAGTACTTC	CASSLPQGGNYEQYF
-	TRBV12-3/TRBV12-4	TRBD1	TRBJ2-1	TGTGCCAGCAGTTTAGGAACAGGGGTGAACAATGAGCAGTTCTTC	CASSLGTGVNNEQFF
-	TRBV12-3/TRBV12-4	-	TRBJ2-2	TGTGCCAGCAGCCCCGGGGCCGGGGAGCTGTTTTTT	CASSPGAGELFF
-	TRBV15	-	TRBJ2-2	TGTGCCACCAGCGATTCGGGGAACACCGGGGAGCTGTTTTTT	CATSDSGNTGELFF
few	TRBV20-1	-	TRBJ1-2	TGCAGTGCTAGGATGGGAAGCTATGGCTACACCTTC	CSARMGSYGYTF
-	TRBV27	-	TRBJ1-2	TGTGCCAGCAGTACCACCATAGGCGGCCCAGGCTACACCTTC	CASSTTIGGPGYTF
few	TRBV5-1	-	TRBJ1-2	TGCGCCAGCTTCAACAGCAACTATGGCTACACCTTC	CASFNSNYGYTF
-	TRBV7-2	TRBD2	TRBJ2-1	TGTGCCAGCAGCTTACTAGCGGGAGAGGGGGCCGAGCAGTTCTTC	CASSLLAGEGAEQFF
few	TRBV29-1	-	TRBJ1-5	TGCAGCGTCACGGATAGCAATCAGCCCCAGCATTTT	CSVTDSNQPQHF
few	TRBV19	-	TRBJ1-1	TGTGCCAGTAGTATCGGACCTCTCATTGAAGCTTTCTTT	CASSIGPLIEAFF
-	TRBV5-1	TRBD1	TRBJ2-5	TGCGCCAGCAGCTTTGAGGACAGGGGCTTGCAAGAGACCCAGTACTTC	CASSFEDRGLQETQYF
-	TRBV12-3/TRBV12-4	-	TRBJ2-1	TGTGCCAGCAGTTTTGGTCAGGGCTACAATGAGCAGTTCTTC	CASSFGQGYNEQFF
-	TRBV29-1	-	TRBJ1-1	TGCAGCGTTTCGGGAGGCACTGAAGCTTTCTTT	CSVSGGTEAFF
few	TRBV15	TRBD1	TRBJ1-1	TGTGCCACCAGCTTAATGGGACAGGGGGACACTGAAGCTTTCTTT	CATSLMGQGDTEAFF
few	TRBV4-3	TRBD2	TRBJ2-7	TGCGCCAGCAGCCAAAAAGGGTCACTAGCGGGAGGGTACTACGAGCAGTACTTC	CASSQKGSLAGGYYEQYF
-	TRBV7-2	TRBD1	TRBJ1-2	TGTGCCAGCAGCTTGTGGAGTCGGCAGGGGGATGGCTACACCTTC	CASSLWSRQGDGYTF
few	TRBV7-2	-	TRBJ2-5	TGTGCCAGCAGTTTGGGGGGCAGAGAGACCCAGTACTTC	CASSLGGRETQYF
few	TRBV18	-	TRBJ2-1	TGTGCCAGCTCACCACCGACCGGGAATGAGCAGTTCTTC	CASSPPTGNEQFF
few	TRBV24-1	TRBD2	TRBJ2-1	TGTGCCACCAGTGACCCCATAGCGGGAGGCTACAATGAGCAGTTCTTC	CATSDPIAGGYNEQFF
-	TRBV28	-	TRBJ2-1	TGTGCCAGCAGTTTATTGCGGGCGGTGTTGAATGAGCAGTTCTTC	CASSLLRAVLNEQFF
-	TRBV4-3	TRBD1	TRBJ2-7	TGCGCCAGCAGCCAAGTGTATCCGGGACAGGGGTACGAGCAGTACTTC	CASSQVYPGQGYEQYF
-	TRBV29-1	TRBD2	TRBJ2-1	TGCAGCGCCGCCGGGACTAAGGAGGGCAATGAGCAGTTCTTC	CSAAGTKEGNEQFF
-	TRBV20-1	TRBD2	TRBJ2-7	TGCAGTGCCGCGTACCCGCCGGGGGGTTACGAGCAGTACTTC	CSAAYPPGGYEQYF
-	TRBV3-1	TRBD2	TRBJ2-1	TGTGCCAGCAGCCAAGAAATCGGGGGTGGACTAGCGGGAGAGTCCTACAATGAGCAGTTCTTC	CASSQEIGGGLAGESYNEQFF
-	TRBV20-1	TRBD2	TRBJ2-7	TGCAGTGCTAGTTTCTGGACTAGCGGGGTTTACGAGCAGTACTTC	CSASFWTSGVYEQYF
few	TRBV6-1	-	TRBJ1-5	TGTGCCAGCAGTTTACAGTGGAATCAGCCCCAGCATTTT	CASSLQWNQPQHF
-	TRBV6-2/TRBV6-3	TRBD2	TRBJ2-7	TGTGCCAGCAGTGTCCTCAGCGGGAGCTACGAGCAGTACTTC	CASSVLSGSYEQYF
-	TRBV4-1	-	TRBJ1-6	TGCGCCAGCAGCCAAGCTGGGGGATATTCACCCCTCCACTTT	CASSQAGGYSPLHF
-	TRBV4-1	-	TRBJ2-2	TGCGCCAGCAGCCAAGTCCGGGACACGAACACCGGGGAGCTGTTTTTT	CASSQVRDTNTGELFF
-	TRBV5-6	TRBD2	TRBJ2-7	TGTGCCAGCAGCTTGGGACTAGCGGGAGCCAAAGGGGAGTACTTC	CASSLGLAGAKGEYF
-	TRBV15	TRBD1	TRBJ2-7	TGTGCCACCACCCCTGACAGGGGCTCCTACGAGCAGTACTTC	CATTPDRGSYEQYF
-	TRBV10-3	TRBD1	TRBJ1-2	TGTGCCATCGCGACAGGGAACTATGGCTACACCTTC	CAIATGNYGYTF
-	TRBV6-1	TRBD1	TRBJ2-5	TGTGCCAGCAGTCCAGGACCAGGGGGTCAAGAGACCCAGTACTTC	CASSPGPGGQETQYF
-	TRBV28	-	TRBJ2-7	TGTGCCAGCAGCCTTAGGGCTTCCTCCTCCTACGAGCAGTACTTC	CASSLRASSSYEQYF
many	TRBV5-1	-	TRBJ2-3	TGCGCCAGCAGATTAGGATCCCCAGATACAGATACGCAGTATTTT	CASRLGSPDTDTQYF
-	TRBV24-1	-	TRBJ2-5	TGTGCCACCAGTGCGGTGCGGGAAGAGACCCAGTACTTC	CATSAVREETQYF
-	TRBV5-1	TRBD1	TRBJ2-2	TGCGCCAGCAGCTTGGTACGGACAGGATGGAACACCGGGGAGCTGTTTTTT	CASSLVRTGWNTGELFF
-	TRBV5-1	-	TRBJ2-1	TGCGCCAGCAGCTTGTATCAAACCCTAGACAATGAGCAGTTCTTC	CASSLYQTLDNEQFF
-	TRBV5-1	-	TRBJ2-4	TGCGCCAGCAGCCTGGATCCCAAAAACATTCAGTACTTC	CASSLDPKNIQYF
-	TRBV7-8	-	TRBJ1-5	TGTGCCAGCAGCTTGGGCAGCGCAACGGCGGGGCCCCAGCATTTT	CASSLGSATAGPQHF
-	TRBV4-3	-	TRBJ2-3	TGCGCCAGCAGCCAAGATAGGGAAGGAGGAGCGCAGTATTTT	CASSQDREGGAQYF